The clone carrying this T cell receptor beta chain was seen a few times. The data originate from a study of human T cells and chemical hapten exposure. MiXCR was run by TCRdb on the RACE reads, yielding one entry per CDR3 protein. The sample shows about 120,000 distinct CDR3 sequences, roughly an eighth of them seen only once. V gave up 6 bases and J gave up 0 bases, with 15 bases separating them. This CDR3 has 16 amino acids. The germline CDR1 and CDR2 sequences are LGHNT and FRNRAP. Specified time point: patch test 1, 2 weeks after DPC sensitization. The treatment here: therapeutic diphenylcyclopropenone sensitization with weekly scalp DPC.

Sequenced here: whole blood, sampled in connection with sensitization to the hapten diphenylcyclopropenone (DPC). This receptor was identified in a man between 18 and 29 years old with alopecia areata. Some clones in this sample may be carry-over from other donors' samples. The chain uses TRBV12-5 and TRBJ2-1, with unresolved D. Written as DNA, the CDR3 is TGTGCTAGTGGCGAACAGCCGTCGAGCTCCTACAATGAGCAGTTCTTC. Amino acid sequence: CASGEQPSSSYNEQFF.